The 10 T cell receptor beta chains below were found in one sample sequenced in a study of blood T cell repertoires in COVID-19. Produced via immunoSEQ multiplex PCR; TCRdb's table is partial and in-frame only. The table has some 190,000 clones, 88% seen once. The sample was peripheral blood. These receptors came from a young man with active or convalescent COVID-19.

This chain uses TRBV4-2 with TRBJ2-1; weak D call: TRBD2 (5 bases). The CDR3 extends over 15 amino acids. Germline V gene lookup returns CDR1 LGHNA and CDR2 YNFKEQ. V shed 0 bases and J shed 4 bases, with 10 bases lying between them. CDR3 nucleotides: TGTGCCAGCAGCCAAGATGGAGGTGCTTACAATGAGCAGTTCTTC. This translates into CASSQDGGAYNEQFF.

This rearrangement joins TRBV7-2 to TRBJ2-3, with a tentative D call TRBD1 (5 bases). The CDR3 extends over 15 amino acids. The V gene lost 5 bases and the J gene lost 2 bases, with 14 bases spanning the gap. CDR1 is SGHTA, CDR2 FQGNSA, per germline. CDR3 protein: CASSPYSGNTDTQYF. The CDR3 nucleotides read TGTGCCAGCAGCCCGTACTCAGGGAACACAGATACGCAGTATTTT.

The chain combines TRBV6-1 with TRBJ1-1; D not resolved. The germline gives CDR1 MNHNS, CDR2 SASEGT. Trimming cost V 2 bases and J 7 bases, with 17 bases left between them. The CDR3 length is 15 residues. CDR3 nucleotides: TGTGCCAGCAGTGAACACCCCCCCCGGGTGTTTGAAGCTTTCTTT. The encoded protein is CASSEHPPRVFEAFF.

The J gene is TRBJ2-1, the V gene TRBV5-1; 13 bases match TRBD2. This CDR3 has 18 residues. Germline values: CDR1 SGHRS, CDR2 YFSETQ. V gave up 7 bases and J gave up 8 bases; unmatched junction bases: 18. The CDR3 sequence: CASGRGTSGMPQNHEQFF. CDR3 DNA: TGCGCCAGCGGACGAGGGACTAGCGGGATGCCCCAAAACCATGAGCAGTTCTTC.

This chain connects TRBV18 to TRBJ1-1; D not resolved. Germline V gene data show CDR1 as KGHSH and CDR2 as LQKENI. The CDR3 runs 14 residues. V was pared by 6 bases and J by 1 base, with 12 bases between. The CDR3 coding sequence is TGTGCCAGCTCGTATTTGAGGGAGAACACTGAAGCTTTCTTT. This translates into CASSYLRENTEAFF.

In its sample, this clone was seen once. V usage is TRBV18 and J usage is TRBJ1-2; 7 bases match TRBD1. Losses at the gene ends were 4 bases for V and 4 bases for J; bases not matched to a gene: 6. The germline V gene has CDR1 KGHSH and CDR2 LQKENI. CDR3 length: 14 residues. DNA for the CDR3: TGTGCCAGCTCACTCGACAGGGACCCCTATGGCTACACCTTC. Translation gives CASSLDRDPYGYTF.

CDR3 DNA: TGTGCCTGGAGTCAACCCCCGGCGGCAGCTTTCTTT. Translated: CAWSQPPAAAFF. The chain recombines TRBV30 with TRBJ1-1; D gene unclear. The CDR3 has 12 residues. Germline V gene data show CDR1 as GTSNPN and CDR2 as SVGIG (reference sequence). Trimming removed 2 bases from V and 10 bases from J, with 14 bases in between.

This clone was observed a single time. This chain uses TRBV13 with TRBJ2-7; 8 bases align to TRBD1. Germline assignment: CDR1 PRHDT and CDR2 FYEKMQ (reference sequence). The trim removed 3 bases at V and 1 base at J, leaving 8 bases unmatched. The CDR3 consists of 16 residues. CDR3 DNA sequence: TGTGCCAGCAGCTTGGTAGTTACAGGGGGATCCTACGAGCAGTACTTC. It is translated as CASSLVVTGGSYEQYF. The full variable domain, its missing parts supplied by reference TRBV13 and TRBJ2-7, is AAGVIQSPRHLIKEKRETATLKCYPIPRHDTVYWYQQGPGQDPQFLISFYEKMQSDKGSIPDRFSAQQFSDYHSELNMSSLELGDSALYFCASSLVVTGGSYEQYFGPGTRLTVT.

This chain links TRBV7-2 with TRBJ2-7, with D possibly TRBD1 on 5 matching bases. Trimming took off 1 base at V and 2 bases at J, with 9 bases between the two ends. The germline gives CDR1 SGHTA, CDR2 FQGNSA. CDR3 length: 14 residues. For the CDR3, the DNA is TGTGCCAGCAGCTTAGGACGACAGACCTACGAGCAGTACTTC. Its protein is CASSLGRQTYEQYF.

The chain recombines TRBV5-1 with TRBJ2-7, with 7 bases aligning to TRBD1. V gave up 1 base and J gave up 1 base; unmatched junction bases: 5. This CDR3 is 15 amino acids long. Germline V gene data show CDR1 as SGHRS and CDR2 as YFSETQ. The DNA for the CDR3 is TGCGCCAGCAGCTTGTTTGACAGGGCGTCCTACGAGCAGTACTTC. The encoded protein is CASSLFDRASYEQYF.